A single sample is the source of the 17 T cell receptor beta chains below, sequenced in a study of blood T cell repertoires in COVID-19. Clones were sequenced by immunoSEQ multiplex PCR, and TCRdb holds only the in-frame ones, with some missing. The table includes some 240,000 clones, roughly 76% detected once. Sequenced: peripheral blood. Receptors originate from a woman aged 80 or over with COVID-19, enrolled during active disease.

CDR3 amino acids: CASSPPGLAGGLNEQFF. CDR3 DNA: TGTGCCAGCAGCCCCCCGGGACTAGCGGGAGGGCTCAATGAGCAGTTCTTC. The chain couples TRBV7-3 to TRBJ2-1, with 16 bases that match TRBD2. Trimming cost V 5 bases and J 6 bases; bases outside gene matches: 7. The CDR3 extends over 17 amino acids. CDR1 SGHTA and CDR2 FQGTGA come from the germline V gene. Looking up the rest from reference TRBV7-3 and TRBJ2-1 gives the full variable domain: GAGVSQTPSNKVTEKGKYVELRCDPISGHTALYWYRQSLGQGPEFLIYFQGTGAADDSGLPNDRFFAVRPEGSVSTLKIQRTERGDSAVYLCASSPPGLAGGLNEQFFGPGTRLTVL.

This CDR3 is CASSLDFPGSGTEAFF. In nucleotides, the CDR3 is TGCGCCAGCAGCTTGGATTTTCCAGGATCCGGTACTGAAGCTTTCTTT. The chain combines TRBV5-1 with TRBJ1-1; no reliable D call. Trimming pared 0 bases from V and 5 bases from J, leaving 17 bases between. This CDR3 contains 16 residues. CDR1 is SGHRS and CDR2 is YFSETQ in the germline V gene.

This chain links TRBV5-6 with TRBJ1-6; possible D gene TRBD1, 6 bases. The germline V and J ends were trimmed by 5 bases and 7 bases, with 13 bases remaining between them. The CDR3 length is 14 residues. Per germline, CDR1 SGHDT and CDR2 YYEEEE. The CDR3 region is CASSLDRSNSPLHF. As DNA, the CDR3 is TGTGCCAGCAGTTTAGACAGGTCCAATTCACCCCTCCACTTT.

V usage is TRBV7-2 and J usage is TRBJ1-2, with D perhaps matching TRBD1 (6 bases). Trimming took 7 bases from V and 3 from J, leaving 24 bases between them. Germline V gene lookup returns CDR1 SGHTA and CDR2 FQGNSA. CDR3 length: 17 amino acids. The CDR3 DNA sequence: TGTGCCAGCACCCGACCCTGGCCCAGGGGTCACCACTATGGCTACACCTTC. Protein sequence: CASTRPWPRGHHYGYTF.

This clone turned up a few times. The genes are TRBV6-5 and TRBJ1-1, with 7 positions matching TRBD1. J gave up 6 bases and V 6 bases, and 7 bases lay outside the gene matches. CDR3 length: 13 residues. Germline values: CDR1 MNHEY, CDR2 SVGAGI. CDR3 amino acids: CASRQGLSAEAFF. In DNA, the CDR3 is TGTGCCAGCAGACAGGGGCTGAGCGCTGAAGCTTTCTTT.

The V and J genes are TRBV2 and TRBJ2-4; TRBD2 matches 10 bases. CDR1 and CDR2 from the germline V gene are SNHLY and FYNNEI. The CDR3 has 15 amino acids. The junction had 3 bases not matched to a gene; V was cut back by 3 bases and J by 4 bases. Here the CDR3 reads CASSESSGGKNIQYF. In nucleotides, the CDR3 is TGTGCCAGCAGTGAGAGTAGCGGGGGGAAAAACATTCAGTACTTC.

The chain combines TRBV19 with TRBJ2-1; 7 nucleotides line up with TRBD2. CDR3 length equals 15 residues. Germline CDR1 LNHDA, CDR2 SQIVND (reference sequence). V was pared by 8 bases and J by 0 bases, with 7 bases of the junction left unmatched. The CDR3 DNA reads as TGTGCCAGTGTCGGGAGGCCGAGCTCCTACAATGAGCAGTTCTTC. Amino acids: CASVGRPSSYNEQFF.

This clone was counted only a few times. This rearrangement joins TRBV2 to TRBJ2-7; D ambiguous. V lost 6 bases, J lost 7 bases, and 10 bases lay in between. CDR3 length: 11 amino acids. Germline assignment: CDR1 SNHLY and CDR2 FYNNEI. The CDR3 DNA is TGTGCCAGCAGAGAAAAGAGGGAGCAGTACTTC. This gives the protein CASREKREQYF.

V gene TRBV21-1 combines with J gene TRBJ1-3; TRBD1, the table's D call, was not compared with the DNA. TRBV21-1 is listed as a pseudogene. The CDR3 consists of 16 residues. The CDR3 loop is CASSHWTERSGNTIYF. CDR3 in DNA: TGTGCCAGCAGCCATTGGACAGAGCGCTCTGGAAACACCATATATTTT.

The chain uses TRBV19 and TRBJ2-5; D perhaps matches TRBD1 (6 bases). Germline V gene data show CDR1 as LNHDA and CDR2 as SQIVND (reference sequence). V shed 4 bases and J shed 2 bases, with 17 bases lying between them. This CDR3 comprises 16 residues. CDR3 DNA: TGTGCCAGTAGTAAACAGGGTTTTGGTCCTCAAGAGACCCAGTACTTC. It codes for CASSKQGFGPQETQYF.

The chain has TRBV30 and TRBJ1-3; D not certain. The CDR3 contains 15 residues. Per the germline V gene, CDR1 is GTSNPN and CDR2 is SVGIG (reference sequence). The ends were cut back, 2 bases at V and 0 bases at J, with 11 bases in the middle. The CDR3 is CAWSPNSFSGNTIYF. In DNA form, the CDR3 reads TGTGCCTGGAGTCCTAACTCTTTCTCTGGAAACACCATATATTTT.

With regard to this clone: Different DNA sequences within this sample yield the same CDR3. The V gene is TRBV7-2, the J gene TRBJ2-1, with 11 bases fitting TRBD2. The length of the CDR3 is 16 residues. Germline V gene data show CDR1 as SGHTA and CDR2 as FQGNSA. After removal of 3 bases from V and 2 bases from J, the junction contained 3 bases not matched to a gene. CDR3 in amino acids: CASSLGTSGTYNEQFF. CDR3 DNA: TGTGCCAGCAGCTTGGGGACTAGCGGCACCTACAATGAGCAGTTCTTC. The entire variable domain, with the rest obtained from reference TRBV7-2 and TRBJ2-1, is as follows: GAGVSQSPSNKVTEKGKDVELRCDPISGHTALYWYRQSLGQGLEFLIYFQGNSAPDKSGLPSDRFSAERTGGSVSTLTIQRTQQEDSAVYLCASSLGTSGTYNEQFFGPGTRLTVL.

The V and J genes are TRBV6-2 or TRBV6-3 and TRBJ1-1; tentative D call: TRBD1 (6 bases). Germline CDR1 and CDR2: MNHEY and SVGEGT. The CDR3 extends over 15 amino acids. V lost 4 bases to trimming and J lost 4 bases, with 16 bases between them. The DNA for the CDR3 is TGTGCCAGCAGTTCCCCCGGGGGGCAGACCACTGAAGCTTTCTTT. Its protein product is CASSSPGGQTTEAFF.

The chain has TRBV12-5 and TRBJ2-3; TRBD2 might be the D (5 bases). V gave up 6 bases and J gave up 10 bases, with 14 bases separating them. Germline loops: CDR1 LGHNT, CDR2 FRNRAP. The CDR3 contains 12 residues. The CDR3 spells CASGLTYGAQYF. In nucleotides, the CDR3 is TGTGCTAGTGGGTTAACGTACGGGGCGCAGTATTTT.

This clone was found once. Here the CDR3 DNA reads TGCGCCAGCAGCCCTGCTGGGGCGGAGACCCAGTACTTC. It is translated as CASSPAGAETQYF. The chain combines TRBV5-1 with TRBJ2-5, with D perhaps TRBD1 (5 bases). This CDR3 is 13 amino acids long. Germline CDR1 SGHRS, CDR2 YFSETQ. Trimming removed 4 bases from V and 5 bases from J, with 12 bases in between.

V usage is TRBV10-3 and J usage is TRBJ2-1, with 11 bases that match TRBD2. In germline, CDR1 is ENHRY, CDR2 SYGVKD. V shed 5 bases, J shed 6 bases, and the junction held 9 bases outside the gene matches. The CDR3 is made up of 16 amino acids. Written as DNA, the CDR3 is TGTGCCATCAGTTCCTTAGCGGGAGGGCCTGGCAATGAGCAGTTCTTC. Residues: CAISSLAGGPGNEQFF.

There are a few counts of this clone. V usage is TRBV6-4 and J usage is TRBJ2-5; 9 bases align to TRBD1. With 2 bases clipped from V and 4 bases from J, the junction kept 5 bases outside the gene matches. Germline assignment: CDR1 MRHNA and CDR2 SNTAGT. This CDR3 is built from 15 residues. The chain's CDR3 is CASSDRGQGAETQYF. The CDR3, as DNA: TGTGCCAGCAGTGACAGGGGACAGGGAGCAGAGACCCAGTACTTC.